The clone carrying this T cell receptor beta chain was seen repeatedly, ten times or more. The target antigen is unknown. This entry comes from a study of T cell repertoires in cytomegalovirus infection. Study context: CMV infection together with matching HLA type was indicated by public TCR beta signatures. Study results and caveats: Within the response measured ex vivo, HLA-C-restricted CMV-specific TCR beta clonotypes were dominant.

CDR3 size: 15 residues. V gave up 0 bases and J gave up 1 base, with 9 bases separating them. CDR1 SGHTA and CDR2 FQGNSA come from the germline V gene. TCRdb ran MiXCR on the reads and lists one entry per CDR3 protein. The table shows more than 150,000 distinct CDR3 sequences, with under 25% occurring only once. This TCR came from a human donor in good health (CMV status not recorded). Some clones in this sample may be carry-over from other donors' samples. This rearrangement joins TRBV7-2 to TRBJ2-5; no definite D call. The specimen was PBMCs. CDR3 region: CASSLAPDFQETQYF. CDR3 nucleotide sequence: TGTGCCAGCAGCTTAGCTCCAGACTTCCAAGAGACCCAGTACTTC.